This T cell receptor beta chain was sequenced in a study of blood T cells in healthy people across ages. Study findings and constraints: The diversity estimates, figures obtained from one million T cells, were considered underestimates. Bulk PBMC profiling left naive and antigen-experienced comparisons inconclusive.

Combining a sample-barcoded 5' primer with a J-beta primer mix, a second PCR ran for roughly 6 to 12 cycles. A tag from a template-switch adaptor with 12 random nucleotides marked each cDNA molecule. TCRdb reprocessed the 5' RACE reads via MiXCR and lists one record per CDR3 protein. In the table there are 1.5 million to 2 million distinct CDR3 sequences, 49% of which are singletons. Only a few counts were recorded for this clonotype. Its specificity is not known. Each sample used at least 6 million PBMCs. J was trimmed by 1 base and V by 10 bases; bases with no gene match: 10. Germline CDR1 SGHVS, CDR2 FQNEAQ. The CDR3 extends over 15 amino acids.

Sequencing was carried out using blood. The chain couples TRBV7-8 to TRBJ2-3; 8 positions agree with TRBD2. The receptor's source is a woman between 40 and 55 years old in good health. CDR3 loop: CATTGGAGGTDTQYF. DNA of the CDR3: TGTGCCACCACGGGGGGAGCGGGGGGCACAGATACGCAGTATTTT.